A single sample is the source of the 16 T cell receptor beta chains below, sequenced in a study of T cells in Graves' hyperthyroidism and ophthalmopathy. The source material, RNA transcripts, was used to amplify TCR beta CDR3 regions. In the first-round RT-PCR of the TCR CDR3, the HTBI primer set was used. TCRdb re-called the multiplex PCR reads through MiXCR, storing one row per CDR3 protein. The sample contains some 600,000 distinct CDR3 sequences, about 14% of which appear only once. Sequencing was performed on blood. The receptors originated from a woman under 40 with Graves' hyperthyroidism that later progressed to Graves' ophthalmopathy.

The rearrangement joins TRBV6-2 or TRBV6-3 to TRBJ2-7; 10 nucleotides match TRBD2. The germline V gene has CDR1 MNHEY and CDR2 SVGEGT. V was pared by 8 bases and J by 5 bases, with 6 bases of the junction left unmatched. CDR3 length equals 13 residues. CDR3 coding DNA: TGTGCCAGCCGCCCTAGCGGGAGCGACGAGCAGTACTTC. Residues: CASRPSGSDEQYF.

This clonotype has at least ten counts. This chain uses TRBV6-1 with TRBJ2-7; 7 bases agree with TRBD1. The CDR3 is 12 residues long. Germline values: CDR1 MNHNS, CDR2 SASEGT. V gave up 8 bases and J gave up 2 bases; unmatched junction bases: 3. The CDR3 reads CASGTATYEQYF. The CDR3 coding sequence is TGTGCCAGCGGGACAGCAACCTACGAGCAGTACTTC.

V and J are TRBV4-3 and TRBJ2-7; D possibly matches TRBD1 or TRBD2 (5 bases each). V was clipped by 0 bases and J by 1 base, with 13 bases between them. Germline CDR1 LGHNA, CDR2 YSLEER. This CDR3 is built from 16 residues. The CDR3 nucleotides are TGCGCCAGCAGCCAAGAGGGCAGGTGGGGGTCCTACGAGCAGTACTTC. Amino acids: CASSQEGRWGSYEQYF.

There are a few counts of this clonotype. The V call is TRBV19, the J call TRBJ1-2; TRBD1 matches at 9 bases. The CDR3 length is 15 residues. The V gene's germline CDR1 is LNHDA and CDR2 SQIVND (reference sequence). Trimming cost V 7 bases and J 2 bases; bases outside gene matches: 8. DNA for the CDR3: TGTGCCAGTACCCACTTAGGACAGGGGAACTATGGCTACACCTTC. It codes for CASTHLGQGNYGYTF. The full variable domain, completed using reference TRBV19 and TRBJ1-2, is DGGITQSPKYLFRKEGQNVTLSCEQNLNHDAMYWYRQDPGQGLRLIYYSQIVNDFQKGDIAEGYSVSREKKESFPLTVTSAQKNPTAFYLCASTHLGQGNYGYTFGSGTRLTVV.

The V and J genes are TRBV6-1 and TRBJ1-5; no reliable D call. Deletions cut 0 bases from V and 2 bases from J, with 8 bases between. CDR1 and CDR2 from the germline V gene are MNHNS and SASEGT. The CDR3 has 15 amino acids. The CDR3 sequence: CASSEAMVGNQPQHF. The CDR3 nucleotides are TGTGCCAGCAGTGAAGCCATGGTCGGCAATCAGCCCCAGCATTTT.

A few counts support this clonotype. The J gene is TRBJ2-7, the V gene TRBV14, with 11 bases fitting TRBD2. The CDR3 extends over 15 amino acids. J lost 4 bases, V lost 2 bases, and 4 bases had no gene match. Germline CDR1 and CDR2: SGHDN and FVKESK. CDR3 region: CASSQKLAGAYEQYF. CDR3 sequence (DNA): TGTGCCAGCAGCCAAAAACTAGCGGGAGCTTACGAGCAGTACTTC.

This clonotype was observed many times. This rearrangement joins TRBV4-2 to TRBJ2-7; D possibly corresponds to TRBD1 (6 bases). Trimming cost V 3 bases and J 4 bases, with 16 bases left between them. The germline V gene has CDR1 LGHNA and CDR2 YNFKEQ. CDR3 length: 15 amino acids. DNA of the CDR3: TGTGCCAGCAGCCACCCCAGACAGGTGGCGTACGAGCAGTACTTC. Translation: CASSHPRQVAYEQYF.

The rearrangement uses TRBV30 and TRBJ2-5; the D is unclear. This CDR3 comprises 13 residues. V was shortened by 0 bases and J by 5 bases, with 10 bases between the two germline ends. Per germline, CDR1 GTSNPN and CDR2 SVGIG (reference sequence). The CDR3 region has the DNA TGTGCCTGGAGTGTCTCCGGGCCCGAGACCCAGTACTTC. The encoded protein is CAWSVSGPETQYF.

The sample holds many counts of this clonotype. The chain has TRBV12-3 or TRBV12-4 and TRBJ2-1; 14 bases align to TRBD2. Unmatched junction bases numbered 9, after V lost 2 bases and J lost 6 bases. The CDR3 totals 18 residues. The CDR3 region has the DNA TGTGCCAGCAGTTTAATTTCGACTAGCGGGGGGGGGGTCAATGAGCAGTTCTTC. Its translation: CASSLISTSGGGVNEQFF.

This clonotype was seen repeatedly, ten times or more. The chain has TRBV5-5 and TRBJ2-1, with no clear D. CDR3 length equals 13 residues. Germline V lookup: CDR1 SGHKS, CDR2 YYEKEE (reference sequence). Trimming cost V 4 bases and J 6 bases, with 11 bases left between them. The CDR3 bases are TGTGCCAGCAGCGTCCCCATTTCCAATGAGCAGTTCTTC. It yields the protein CASSVPISNEQFF.

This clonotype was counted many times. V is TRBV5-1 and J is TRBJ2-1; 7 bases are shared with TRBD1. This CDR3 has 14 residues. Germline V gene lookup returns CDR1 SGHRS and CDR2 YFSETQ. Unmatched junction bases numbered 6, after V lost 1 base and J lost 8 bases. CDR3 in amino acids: CASSLKGGWDEQFF. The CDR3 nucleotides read TGCGCCAGCAGCTTGAAAGGGGGCTGGGATGAGCAGTTCTTC.

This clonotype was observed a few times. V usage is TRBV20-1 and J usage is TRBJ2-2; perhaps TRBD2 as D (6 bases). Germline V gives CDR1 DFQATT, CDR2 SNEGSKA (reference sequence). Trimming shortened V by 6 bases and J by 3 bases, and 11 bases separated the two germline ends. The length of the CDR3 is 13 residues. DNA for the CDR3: TGCAGTGCCCCTGGGGGGTACACCGGGGAGCTGTTTTTT. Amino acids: CSAPGGYTGELFF.

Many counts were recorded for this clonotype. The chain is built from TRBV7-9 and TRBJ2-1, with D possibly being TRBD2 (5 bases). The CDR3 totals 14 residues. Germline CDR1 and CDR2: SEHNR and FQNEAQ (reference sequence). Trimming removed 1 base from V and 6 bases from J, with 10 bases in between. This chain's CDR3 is CASSLGGARNEQFF. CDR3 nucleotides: TGTGCCAGCAGCTTAGGGGGAGCCCGCAATGAGCAGTTCTTC.

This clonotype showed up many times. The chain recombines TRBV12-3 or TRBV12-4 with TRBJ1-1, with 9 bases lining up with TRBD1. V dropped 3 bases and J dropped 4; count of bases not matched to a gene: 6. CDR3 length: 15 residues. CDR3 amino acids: CASSFKGQGGTEAFF. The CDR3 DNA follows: TGTGCCAGCAGTTTCAAGGGACAGGGTGGCACTGAAGCTTTCTTT.

The CDR3 coding sequence is TGTGCCAGCAGCTCCTGGACAGGGGTCTCCGAGCAGTACTTC. Translation gives CASSSWTGVSEQYF. The chain links TRBV7-9 to TRBJ2-7; 9 positions agree with TRBD1. Trimming took 4 bases from V and 6 from J; bases not matched to a gene: 7. This CDR3 comprises 14 residues. Germline V gene sequence: CDR1 SEHNR, CDR2 FQNEAQ (reference sequence).

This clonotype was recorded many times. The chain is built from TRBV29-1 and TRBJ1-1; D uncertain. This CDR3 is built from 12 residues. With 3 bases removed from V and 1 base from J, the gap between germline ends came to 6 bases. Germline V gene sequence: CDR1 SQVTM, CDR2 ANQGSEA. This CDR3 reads CSVDVRNTEAFF. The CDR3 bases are TGCAGCGTTGATGTCAGGAACACTGAAGCTTTCTTT.